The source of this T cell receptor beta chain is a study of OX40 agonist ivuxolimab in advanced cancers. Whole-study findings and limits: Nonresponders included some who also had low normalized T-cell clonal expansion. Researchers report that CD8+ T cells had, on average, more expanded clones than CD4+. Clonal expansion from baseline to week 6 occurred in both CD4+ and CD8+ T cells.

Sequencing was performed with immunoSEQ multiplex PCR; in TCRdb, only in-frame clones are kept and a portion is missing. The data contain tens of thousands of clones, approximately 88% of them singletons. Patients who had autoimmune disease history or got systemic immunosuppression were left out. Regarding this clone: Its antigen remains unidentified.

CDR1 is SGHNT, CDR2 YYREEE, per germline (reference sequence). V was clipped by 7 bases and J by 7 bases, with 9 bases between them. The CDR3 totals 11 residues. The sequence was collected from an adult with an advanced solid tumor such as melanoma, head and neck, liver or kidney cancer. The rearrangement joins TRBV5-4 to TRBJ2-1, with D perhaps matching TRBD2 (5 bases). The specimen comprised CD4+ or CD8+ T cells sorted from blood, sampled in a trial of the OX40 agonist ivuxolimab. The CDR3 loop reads CASPAGNEQFF. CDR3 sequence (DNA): TGTGCCAGCCCGGCGGGTAATGAGCAGTTCTTC. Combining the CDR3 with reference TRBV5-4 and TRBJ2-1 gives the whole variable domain ETGVTQSPTHLIKTRGQQVTLRCSSQSGHNTVSWYQQALGQGPQFIFQYYREEENGRGNFPPRFSGLQFPNYSSELNVNALELDDSALYLCASPAGNEQFFGPGTRLTVL.